Below are 32 T cell receptor beta chains sequenced from a single sample in a study of cytomegalovirus exposure and HLA in healthy donors. PCR used 60 Vbeta primers and 13 Jbeta primers. Sequencing used immunoSEQ multiplex PCR; TCRdb keeps in-frame clones, though not all of them. Of roughly 140,000 clones detected, 60% to 70% appear once; the ten largest clones hold approximately 6.6%. The sequenced material came from PBMCs. The receptors shown here come from a woman in her fifties or sixties in good health and CMV-seropositive.

The chain couples TRBV6-1 to TRBJ1-2; D ambiguous. CDR1 and CDR2 (germline): MNHNS, SASEGT. Trimming shortened V by 8 bases and J by 2 bases, and 12 bases separated the two germline ends. This CDR3 spans 13 amino acids. The CDR3: CASLTRQNYGYTF. The DNA of the CDR3 is TGTGCCAGCCTGACAAGGCAGAACTATGGCTACACCTTC.

The chain is built from TRBV6-1 and TRBJ2-7, with 10 bases lining up with TRBD2. Germline CDR1 and CDR2: MNHNS and SASEGT. Germline trimming cut 2 bases from V and 4 bases from J; bases unmatched to any gene: 2. The CDR3 is 14 residues long. The CDR3 is CASSESSGSYEQYF. Here the CDR3 DNA reads TGTGCCAGCAGTGAATCTAGCGGGAGTTACGAGCAGTACTTC.

The genes are TRBV15 and TRBJ2-5, with D possibly TRBD1 on 6 matching bases. The germline V gene encodes CDR1 LNHNV and CDR2 YYDKDF (reference sequence). The CDR3 length is 15 residues. The ends were cut back, 0 bases at V and 9 bases at J, with 17 bases in the middle. The CDR3 reads CATSRDYRAAEAQYF. DNA for the CDR3: TGTGCCACCAGCAGAGATTACAGGGCGGCGGAGGCCCAGTACTTC.

The CDR3 loop is CASSAGTGGEGYTF. The DNA for the CDR3 is TGTGCCAGCAGTGCGGGGACAGGGGGCGAGGGCTACACCTTC. This chain links TRBV6-6 with TRBJ1-2, with 12 bases that match TRBD1. J lost 8 bases, V lost 5 bases, and 6 bases had no gene match. Germline CDR1 and CDR2: MNHNY and SVGAGI (reference sequence). CDR3 length equals 14 residues.

This clone has just one count. V gene TRBV6-5 combines with J gene TRBJ1-2, with D perhaps TRBD1 (6 bases). V lost 0 bases and J lost 8, with 13 bases in between. Germline CDR1 and CDR2: MNHEY and SVGAGI. This CDR3 spans 14 amino acids. The CDR3 sequence: CASSYSETGGGYTF. The CDR3 DNA follows: TGTGCCAGCAGTTACTCAGAAACGGGGGGCGGCTACACCTTC.

This clone was counted only a few times. This chain joins TRBV19 and TRBJ2-1; TRBD2 aligns across 13 bases. Germline V lookup: CDR1 LNHDA, CDR2 SQIVND (reference sequence). Unmatched junction bases numbered 11, after V lost 6 bases and J lost 6 bases. CDR3 length equals 17 residues. The CDR3 loop is CASSAGLAGAPLNEQFF. The CDR3 DNA sequence: TGTGCCAGTAGCGCTGGACTAGCGGGAGCGCCTCTCAATGAGCAGTTCTTC.

Only one count was recorded for this clone. This rearrangement joins TRBV9 to TRBJ2-6; 7 bases fit TRBD1. The trim removed 0 bases at V and 2 bases at J, leaving 11 bases unmatched. This CDR3 comprises 19 residues. Germline V gene lookup returns CDR1 SGDLS and CDR2 YYNGEE. CDR3: CASSVAPLNQGAGANVLTF. The CDR3 nucleotides are TGTGCCAGCAGCGTAGCCCCTCTAAACCAGGGGGCTGGGGCCAACGTCCTGACTTTC. The full variable domain, in which reference TRBV9 and TRBJ2-6 provide the parts outside the CDR3, is DSGVTQTPKHLITATGQRVTLRCSPRSGDLSVYWYQQSLDQGLQFLIQYYNGEERAKGNILERFSAQQFPDLHSELNLSSLELGDSALYFCASSVAPLNQGAGANVLTFGAGSRLTVL.

The V call is TRBV28, the J call TRBJ1-5; possible D gene TRBD1, 6 bases. The length of the CDR3 is 17 residues. V was clipped by 3 bases and J by 6 bases, with 21 bases between them. CDR1 and CDR2 from the germline V gene are MDHEN and SYDVKM. CDR3 in amino acids: CASSFWVRGARSQPQHF. The CDR3 nucleotides read TGTGCCAGCAGTTTCTGGGTTCGGGGGGCCCGGAGTCAGCCCCAGCATTTT.

V usage is TRBV4-1 and J usage is TRBJ2-7, with a possible D match to TRBD1 (5 bases). V gave up 2 bases and J gave up 5 bases, with 22 bases separating them. Germline assignment: CDR1 MGHRA and CDR2 YSYEKL. The CDR3 loop spans 17 amino acids. CDR3 nucleotides: TGCGCCAGCAGCCAAAGCGTGGTGGGCGGACACTCTGACGAGCAGTACTTC. Its protein product is CASSQSVVGGHSDEQYF.

The CDR3 region is CSVDTSGSGTDTQYF. The CDR3, as DNA: TGCAGCGTTGACACTAGCGGGAGTGGGACAGATACGCAGTATTTT. The chain couples TRBV29-1 to TRBJ2-3, with 11 positions matching TRBD2. Looked up from germline, CDR1 is SQVTM and CDR2 is ANQGSEA. The V and J ends lost 3 bases and 3 bases, in that order; junction bases with no gene match: 5. This CDR3 spans 15 amino acids.

The rearrangement joins TRBV10-3 to TRBJ2-3, with D perhaps matching TRBD2 (5 bases). CDR1 and CDR2 from the germline V gene are ENHRY and SYGVKD. The germline V and J ends were trimmed by 3 bases and 3 bases, with 10 bases remaining between them. This CDR3 region has 14 residues. In nucleotides, the CDR3 is TGTGCCATCAGTGACGTAGGGAGTACAGATACGCAGTATTTT. It yields the protein CAISDVGSTDTQYF.

The V and J genes are TRBV19 and TRBJ2-6, with D possibly TRBD1 on 5 matching bases. The CDR3 length is 14 residues. In germline, CDR1 is LNHDA, CDR2 SQIVND (reference sequence). Between the trimmed V and J ends, which lost 7 bases and 2 bases, there was a span of 9 bases. CDR3 nucleotides: TGTGCCAGTAAGTTGGACACTGGGGCCAACGTCCTGACTTTC. It yields the protein CASKLDTGANVLTF.

V is TRBV30 and J is TRBJ1-2; D uncertain. Trimming took off 0 bases at V and 8 bases at J, with 10 bases between the two ends. Germline values: CDR1 GTSNPN, CDR2 SVGIG (reference sequence). This CDR3 is 12 amino acids long. CDR3 coding DNA: TGTGCCTGGAGTGTACACGGGTCCGGCTACACCTTC. It is translated as CAWSVHGSGYTF.

This clone was seen only once. The chain employs TRBV29-1 and TRBJ2-2, with 8 bases fitting TRBD1. The germline V gene has CDR1 SQVTM and CDR2 ANQGSEA. The trim removed 4 bases at V and 4 bases at J, leaving 5 bases unmatched. This CDR3 comprises 14 residues. As DNA, the CDR3 is TGCAGCGTTGTCAGGGGGCGGCCCACCGGGGAGCTGTTTTTT. Protein: CSVVRGRPTGELFF.

This chain joins TRBV10-3 and TRBJ2-5; 9 bases agree with TRBD2. Near its end, the DNA agrees better with TRBJ2-7, so the J call may be wrong. The CDR3 is 13 residues long. Germline-derived CDR1 and CDR2 are ENHRY and SYGVKD. The CDR3 sequence: CAISEGTSLEQYF. The CDR3 nucleotides read TGTGCCATCAGTGAAGGGACTAGCCTCGAGCAGTACTTC.

This clone was detected only a few times. The CDR3, as DNA: TGCAGTGCTAGACCGGGGGCTGAAGCTTTCTTT. Its translation is CSARPGAEAFF. The chain is built from TRBV20-1 and TRBJ1-1, with a tentative D call TRBD1 (5 bases). CDR1 is DFQATT and CDR2 is SNEGSKA in the germline V gene (reference sequence). Deletions cut 2 bases from V and 6 bases from J, with 7 bases between. The CDR3 contains 11 residues.

The chain recombines TRBV25-1 with TRBJ2-1; 7 bases align to TRBD1. V shed 3 bases, J shed 8 bases, and the junction held 10 bases outside the gene matches. This CDR3 is built from 15 residues. CDR1 and CDR2 (germline): MGHDK, SYGVNS. The CDR3 spells CASSDRDSFGYEQFF. The DNA for the CDR3 is TGTGCCAGCAGTGATCGGGACAGCTTCGGCTATGAGCAGTTCTTC.

V is TRBV28 and J is TRBJ2-7; a possible D gene is TRBD1 (5 bases). Deletions cut 7 bases from V and 1 base from J, with 14 bases between. Germline V CDR1 and CDR2: MDHEN, SYDVKM. The CDR3 runs 14 residues. Written as DNA, the CDR3 is TGTGCCAGCACCACCGTCAGGGTTTCCTACGAGCAGTACTTC. Amino acid sequence: CASTTVRVSYEQYF.

This clone was observed a handful of times. This rearrangement joins TRBV9 to TRBJ2-7; possibly TRBD1 for D (6 bases). Germline values: CDR1 SGDLS, CDR2 YYNGEE. V shed 0 bases and J shed 0 bases, with 10 bases lying between them. The CDR3 covers 15 residues. The CDR3 DNA sequence: TGTGCCAGCAGCGTAGGGTTGGACAGCTCCTACGAGCAGTACTTC. Translating it yields CASSVGLDSSYEQYF. Based on the CDR3 plus reference TRBV9 and TRBJ2-7, the full variable domain is DSGVTQTPKHLITATGQRVTLRCSPRSGDLSVYWYQQSLDQGLQFLIQYYNGEERAKGNILERFSAQQFPDLHSELNLSSLELGDSALYFCASSVGLDSSYEQYFGPGTRLTVT.

V usage is TRBV10-1 and J usage is TRBJ2-7; D ambiguous. This CDR3 is built from 12 residues. Germline CDR1 WNHNN, CDR2 SYGVQD (reference sequence). Trimming took off 7 bases at V and 3 bases at J, with 10 bases between the two ends. As DNA, the CDR3 is TGCGCCAGCATGCAAACTGACTACGAGCAGTACTTC. Protein sequence: CASMQTDYEQYF.

This sequence joins TRBV7-6 and TRBJ2-7, with 10 bases lining up with TRBD1. Germline V gene data show CDR1 as SGHVS and CDR2 as FNYEAQ. The V gene end was trimmed by 1 base and the J gene end by 5 bases; junction bases not matched to a gene: 5. The CDR3 extends over 15 amino acids. The CDR3: CASSLETGGPHEQYF. The CDR3 nucleotides read TGTGCCAGCAGCTTAGAGACAGGGGGCCCCCACGAGCAGTACTTC.

In its sample, this clone was seen a few times. This chain links TRBV6-5 with TRBJ2-1; D gene unclear. Trimming took off 5 bases at V and 5 bases at J, with 10 bases between the two ends. Germline V gene data show CDR1 as MNHEY and CDR2 as SVGAGI. CDR3 length: 13 amino acids. CDR3 sequence reads: CASSVQVDNEQFF. In DNA, the CDR3 is TGTGCCAGCAGTGTCCAGGTGGACAATGAGCAGTTCTTC.

J is TRBJ1-1 and V is TRBV2, with D possibly matching TRBD1 (5 bases). Germline V CDR1 and CDR2: SNHLY, FYNNEI. Trimming cost V 8 bases and J 1 base, with 11 bases left between them. The CDR3 has 13 amino acids. The CDR3 spells CASLGQPNTEAFF. The CDR3 nucleotides read TGTGCCAGCTTAGGACAACCGAACACTGAAGCTTTCTTT.

The genes are TRBV6-5 and TRBJ2-4; 7 nucleotides align to TRBD1. This CDR3 is built from 14 residues. Germline V CDR1 and CDR2: MNHEY, SVGAGI. Trimming took 5 bases from V and 8 from J; bases not matched to a gene: 9. CDR3 protein: CASSPLQGMDIQYF. The CDR3 DNA follows: TGTGCCAGCAGTCCACTACAGGGGATGGACATTCAGTACTTC.

The chain has TRBV2 and TRBJ2-3, with D unclear. The CDR3 runs 13 residues. Germline CDR1 SNHLY, CDR2 FYNNEI. V lost 0 bases and J 6 bases, leaving 7 bases between the germline ends. This CDR3 reads CASSEAATDTQYF. CDR3 DNA: TGTGCCAGCAGTGAAGCCGCTACGGATACGCAGTATTTT.

The gene calls are TRBV28 and TRBJ2-3, with 9 bases identical to TRBD1. Germline CDR1 is MDHEN and CDR2 is SYDVKM. The V and J ends lost 6 bases and 4 bases, in that order; junction bases with no gene match: 11. CDR3 length: 16 amino acids. The CDR3 region is CASSQSTGTGPDTQYF. In DNA form, the CDR3 reads TGTGCCAGCAGCCAATCTACCGGGACAGGGCCAGATACGCAGTATTTT.

The chain employs TRBV14 and TRBJ2-7; D remains ambiguous. Germline lookup yields CDR1 SGHDN and CDR2 FVKESK. The CDR3 spans 13 residues. V was cut by 4 bases and J by 6 bases, with 13 bases left in between. CDR3 amino acids: CASSPRRVGEQYF. The DNA for the CDR3 is TGTGCCAGCAGCCCCAGACGGGTCGGCGAGCAGTACTTC.

J is TRBJ2-1 and V is TRBV5-1, with TRBD2 matching over 9 bases. From germline, CDR1 is SGHRS and CDR2 YFSETQ. V was clipped by 4 bases and J by 7 bases; unmatched bases: 6. This CDR3 contains 14 residues. The DNA for the CDR3 is TGCGCCAGCAGCCTTAGCGGGAGTTTGAATGAGCAGTTCTTC. It encodes CASSLSGSLNEQFF.

The CDR3 DNA is TGTGCCAGCAGCTTGGCAGGTGTCGGAAACACCATATATTTT. It codes for CASSLAGVGNTIYF. This chain joins TRBV5-4 and TRBJ1-3, with D unresolved. This CDR3 is 14 amino acids long. V dropped 0 bases and J dropped 4 bases, with 8 bases sitting between them. Germline V CDR1 and CDR2: SGHNT, YYREEE (reference sequence).

This clone was picked up a small number of times. This chain joins TRBV2 and TRBJ1-5, with D perhaps TRBD1 (6 bases). This CDR3 is 14 amino acids long. Germline V lookup: CDR1 SNHLY, CDR2 FYNNEI. Trimming removed 7 bases at V and 4 bases at J, with 14 bases between. CDR3 residues: CASKGGRGNQPQHF. The CDR3 DNA reads as TGTGCCAGCAAGGGGGGGAGAGGTAATCAGCCCCAGCATTTT.

This rearrangement joins TRBV5-1 to TRBJ2-3; 9 bases are a match to TRBD2. V was clipped by 0 bases and J by 3 bases; unmatched bases: 11. Germline CDR1 SGHRS, CDR2 YFSETQ. There are 18 residues in the CDR3. For the CDR3, the DNA is TGCGCCAGCAGCTTGGGCCAACGAGCGGGAGGAAGGACAGATACGCAGTATTTT. It yields the protein CASSLGQRAGGRTDTQYF. The variable domain in full, completed from reference TRBV5-1 and TRBJ2-3, reads KAGVTQTPRYLIKTRGQQVTLSCSPISGHRSVSWYQQTPGQGLQFLFEYFSETQRNKGNFPGRFSGRQFSNSRSEMNVSTLELGDSALYLCASSLGQRAGGRTDTQYFGPGTRLTVL.

The V and J genes are TRBV7-9 and TRBJ1-1; the D gene is possibly TRBD1 (6 bases). The germline CDR1 and CDR2 sequences are SEHNR and FQNEAQ (reference sequence). V lost 8 bases and J lost 6, with 28 bases in between. This CDR3 region has 17 residues. In DNA, the CDR3 is TGTGCCAGCCACTTCGGCTCACGTGCCGGGGGGGCCGCTGAAGCTTTCTTT. Amino acids: CASHFGSRAGGAAEAFF.